Presented here are 10 T cell receptor beta chains from one specimen sequenced in a study of T cells in Graves' hyperthyroidism and ophthalmopathy. What was amplified from RNA transcripts were TCR beta CDR3 regions. An initial round of RT-PCR targeting the TCR CDR3 relied on the HTBI primer set. From the multiplex PCR reads, TCRdb called clonotypes with MiXCR, one entry per CDR3 protein. The data contain roughly 290,000 distinct CDR3 sequences, roughly 13% of them singletons. Sample: blood. All receptors derive from a woman between 25 and 40 years old with Graves' hyperthyroidism that later progressed to Graves' ophthalmopathy.

Many counts were recorded for this clonotype. The V call is TRBV6-1, the J call TRBJ2-7; TRBD1 matches at 11 bases. CDR3 length: 15 amino acids. The V gene end was trimmed by 10 bases and the J gene end by 5 bases; junction bases not matched to a gene: 13. Germline V CDR1 and CDR2: MNHNS, SASEGT. This CDR3 is CATSTGTGGLNEQYF. CDR3 coding DNA: TGTGCCACTTCCACCGGGACAGGGGGACTGAACGAGCAGTACTTC.

This clonotype has a count of ten or more. V usage is TRBV11-3 and J usage is TRBJ2-3, with TRBD2 matching over 10 bases. The V and J ends lost 0 bases and 4 bases, in that order; junction bases with no gene match: 7. CDR1 and CDR2 from the germline V gene are SGHNT and YENEEA. The CDR3 extends over 17 amino acids. The CDR3 is CASSLDGTGLAADTQYF. The DNA for the CDR3 is TGTGCCAGCAGCTTAGACGGCACAGGACTAGCGGCAGATACGCAGTATTTT.

Many counts were recorded for this clonotype. J is TRBJ2-1 and V is TRBV28; D call uncertain. This CDR3 comprises 12 residues. V was trimmed by 6 bases and J by 9 bases, leaving 12 bases between them. Germline assignment: CDR1 MDHEN and CDR2 SYDVKM. Here the CDR3 reads CASRVSSREQFF. The CDR3 DNA reads TGTGCCAGCAGGGTGTCCAGTCGTGAGCAGTTCTTC. The variable domain in full, with the rest retrieved from reference TRBV28 and TRBJ2-1, is DVKVTQSSRYLVKRTGEKVFLECVQDMDHENMFWYRQDPGLGLRLIYFSYDVKMKEKGDIPEGYSVSREKKERFSLILESASTNQTSMYLCASRVSSREQFFGPGTRLTVL.

The gene calls are TRBV29-1 and TRBJ2-7; TRBD2 might be the D (5 bases). Germline values: CDR1 SQVTM, CDR2 ANQGSEA. The CDR3 has 16 amino acids. The germline V and J ends were trimmed by 0 bases and 1 base, with 16 bases remaining between them. The chain's CDR3 is CSVEDPWGEPSYEQYF. The CDR3 nucleotides are TGCAGCGTTGAAGATCCGTGGGGAGAACCTTCCTACGAGCAGTACTTC.

This clonotype was seen at least ten times. The chain joins TRBV10-2 to TRBJ2-7, with 7 bases lining up with TRBD1. V trimming: 0 bases; J trimming: 5 bases; junction bases outside the gene matches: 13. There are 17 residues in the CDR3. Germline lookup yields CDR1 WSHSY and CDR2 SAAADI. The CDR3 protein is CASSESVGATGSDEQYF. The CDR3 DNA follows: TGCGCCAGCAGTGAGTCGGTGGGGGCGACAGGGTCAGACGAGCAGTACTTC.

This clonotype was counted at least ten times. The chain has TRBV6-2 or TRBV6-3 and TRBJ2-3; 9 nucleotides line up with TRBD2. With 7 bases clipped from V and 6 bases from J, the junction kept 8 bases outside the gene matches. The CDR3 contains 14 residues. The V gene's germline CDR1 is MNHEY and CDR2 SVGEGT. The CDR3 loop reads CASNRGLAGDTQYF. CDR3 coding DNA: TGTGCCAGCAACAGGGGACTAGCCGGGGATACGCAGTATTTT.

This clonotype turned up a few times. V usage is TRBV7-3 and J usage is TRBJ2-3; tentatively, D is TRBD2 (6 bases). The V end lost 0 bases, the J end lost 6 bases, and 10 bases lay between the germline ends. Germline CDR1 and CDR2: SGHTA and FQGTGA. This CDR3 is built from 14 residues. CDR3 nucleotide sequence: TGTGCCAGCAGCTTAACCGGGAGCGTGGATACGCAGTATTTT. Translated: CASSLTGSVDTQYF.

This clonotype has a handful of counts. The chain joins TRBV19 to TRBJ2-3; 8 bases line up with TRBD1. The CDR3 runs 16 residues. The germline gives CDR1 LNHDA, CDR2 SQIVND (reference sequence). V dropped 5 bases and J dropped 2; count of bases not matched to a gene: 9. CDR3 coding DNA: TGTGCCAGTAGTGTCACACAGGGGGTATACACAGATACGCAGTATTTT. It encodes CASSVTQGVYTDTQYF.

In this sample, this clonotype turned up many times. The gene calls are TRBV5-8 and TRBJ2-1; no clear D. The CDR3 covers 15 residues. Trimming removed 4 bases at V and 2 bases at J, with 13 bases between. Germline V CDR1 and CDR2: SGHTS, YDEGEE. CDR3 sequence reads: CASSPSLLTYNEQFF. CDR3 DNA: TGTGCCAGCAGCCCCTCACTGTTGACCTACAATGAGCAGTTCTTC. Full variable domain (remainder filled in from reference TRBV5-8 and TRBJ2-1): EAGVTQSPTHLIKTRGQQATLRCSPISGHTSVYWYQQALGLGLQFLLWYDEGEERNRGNFPPRFSGRQFPNYSSELNVNALELEDSALYLCASSPSLLTYNEQFFGPGTRLTVL.

This clonotype was detected ten times or more. This chain links TRBV7-9 with TRBJ1-3; tentative D call: TRBD1 (5 bases). In germline, CDR1 is SEHNR, CDR2 FQNEAQ (reference sequence). With 0 bases removed from V and 1 base from J, the gap between germline ends came to 10 bases. The CDR3 is made up of 16 amino acids. DNA of the CDR3: TGTGCCAGCAGCTTAGCCCACGGGACTTCTGGAAACACCATATATTTT. Encoded protein: CASSLAHGTSGNTIYF.